The subject of this entry is one T cell receptor beta chain. Its target is unknown. This sample is drawn from a study of T cell responses to AZD1222 COVID-19 vaccine. Findings of the study overall: Mostly white British, mostly female donors; authors suggested clonal diversity may be underestimated. At 160-218 and 743-854, vaccine-associated CD4 TCRs were dominant, and they spanned spike.

Between the trimmed V and J ends, which lost 0 bases and 5 bases, there was a span of 7 bases. The germline V gene has CDR1 MGHRA and CDR2 YSYEKL. This CDR3 is built from 13 residues. The table came from immunoSEQ multiplex PCR; TCRdb's copy has only in-frame clones and leaves some out. The data contain approximately 150,000 clones, over 80% of them singletons. The chain recombines TRBV4-1 with TRBJ1-2; D is unresolved. The sample was peripheral blood, taken 28 days after the second AZD1222 dose. The receptor comes from an adult who received the AZD1222 COVID-19 vaccine. CDR3 DNA: TGCGCCAGCAGCCAAGATGGAAATTATGGCTACACCTTC. Residues: CASSQDGNYGYTF.